These T cell receptor beta chains were read from a single sample in a study of identical twins. TCRdb analysed the 5' RACE reads with MiXCR anew, one entry per CDR3 protein. Here the sample spans 1.5 million to 2 million distinct CDR3 sequences, about 32% being singletons. The sequenced sample was cord blood. These receptors were collected from a newborn girl in good health. Each CDR3 is given with its conserved first and last residue. The order of the fields is V gene, D gene, J gene, clone size, CDR3 protein, CDR3 DNA. The D gene is left open where the match is weak. Size values are once, few and many counts, or a class for expanded clones, and some rows have none.

TRBV5-1	-	TRBJ1-6	-	CASSTDSLYNSPLHF	TGCGCCAGCAGCACGGACAGTCTATATAATTCACCCCTCCACTTT
TRBV20-1	TRBD2	TRBJ2-3	few	CSASPSGRAVITQYF	TGCAGTGCTAGCCCGAGCGGGAGGGCCGTGATTACGCAGTATTTT
TRBV4-1	TRBD1	TRBJ1-4	-	CASSHDRAANEKLFF	TGCGCCAGCAGCCACGACAGGGCTGCTAATGAAAAACTGTTTTTT
TRBV29-1	TRBD2	TRBJ2-7	few	CSVVRTQLAGDEQYF	TGCAGCGTTGTCAGGACACAGCTAGCGGGAGACGAGCAGTACTTC
TRBV10-3	TRBD1	TRBJ1-5	-	CAISEMWDRGHQPQHF	TGTGCCATCAGTGAGATGTGGGACAGGGGCCATCAGCCCCAGCATTTT
TRBV12-3/TRBV12-4	-	TRBJ1-5	-	CASSFSGAQPQHF	TGTGCCAGCAGTTTTTCAGGCGCTCAGCCCCAGCATTTT
TRBV6-5	-	TRBJ2-3	-	CASSAGQPTDTQYF	TGTGCCAGCAGTGCGGGACAGCCCACAGATACGCAGTATTTT
TRBV20-1	-	TRBJ1-4	-	CSASYLDGGKLFF	TGCAGTGCTAGTTATTTAGACGGGGGAAAACTGTTTTTT
TRBV20-1	TRBD1	TRBJ2-4	few	CSASGTGAKNIQYF	TGCAGTGCTTCCGGGACAGGGGCCAAAAACATTCAGTACTTC
TRBV4-2	-	TRBJ2-7	-	CASSPTGTQTYEQYF	TGTGCCAGCAGCCCTACCGGGACTCAGACCTACGAGCAGTACTTC
TRBV5-1	TRBD1	TRBJ2-2	few	CASSSTGTTGELFF	TGCGCCAGCAGCTCGACAGGGACCACCGGGGAGCTGTTTTTT
TRBV4-1	TRBD1	TRBJ2-7	-	CASSLRGQGAHYEQYF	TGCGCCAGCAGCCTACGAGGACAGGGGGCGCACTACGAGCAGTACTTC
TRBV10-3	-	TRBJ2-5	-	CASKTPQGLTQYF	TGTGCCAGCAAAACACCCCAAGGATTGACCCAGTACTTC
TRBV12-3/TRBV12-4	-	TRBJ2-7	-	CASGGDQGRYEQYF	TGTGCCAGCGGGGGAGATCAGGGTAGATACGAGCAGTACTTC
TRBV21-1	-	TRBJ2-5	-	CASSNEGLTKSAQYF	TGTGCCAGCAGCAATGAGGGACTAACCAAGTCGGCCCAGTACTTC
TRBV12-3/TRBV12-4	-	TRBJ2-7	few	CASSFRVGGGPYEQYF	TGTGCCAGCAGTTTTCGTGTGGGGGGAGGCCCTTACGAGCAGTACTTC
TRBV11-2	-	TRBJ2-1	few	CASSLRQDNEQFF	TGTGCCAGCAGCTTACGACAGGACAATGAGCAGTTCTTC
TRBV3-1	-	TRBJ2-4	once	CASSQPVRGVHIQYF	TGTGCCAGCAGCCAACCAGTGCGGGGCGTACACATTCAGTACTTC
TRBV29-1	-	TRBJ1-6	once	CSVGVGTANSPPHF	-
TRBV11-2	TRBD2	TRBJ2-3	few	CASAPIAGAVADTQYF	TGTGCCAGCGCGCCCATAGCGGGAGCGGTGGCAGATACGCAGTATTTT
TRBV4-2	-	TRBJ1-5	many	CASSQDPSNQPQHF	TGTGCCAGCAGCCAAGATCCCAGCAATCAGCCCCAGCATTTT
TRBV7-9	TRBD1	TRBJ2-3	-	CASSLATTGGATDTQYF	TGTGCCAGCAGCTTAGCTACGACAGGGGGCGCGACAGATACGCAGTATTTT
TRBV28	-	TRBJ1-2	-	CASSFPGRGNYGYTF	TGTGCCAGCAGTTTTCCAGGCAGGGGAAACTATGGCTACACCTTC
TRBV29-1	-	TRBJ1-2	-	CSAKQPGVERYGYTF	TGCAGCGCCAAGCAGCCGGGGGTCGAGCGATATGGCTACACCTTC
TRBV9	-	TRBJ2-3	-	CASSVVVGLTDTQYF	TGTGCCAGCAGCGTAGTTGTAGGCCTCACAGATACGCAGTATTTT
TRBV25-1	-	TRBJ2-7	-	CASSSYNGQYF	TGTGCCAGCAGTTCCTACAATGGGCAGTACTTC
TRBV28	-	TRBJ2-7	-	CASVGYQGYEQYF	TGTGCCAGCGTTGGATATCAGGGATACGAGCAGTACTTC
TRBV5-1	TRBD1	TRBJ1-6	-	CASSLRGQGASYNSPLHF	TGCGCCAGCAGCTTGCGTGGACAGGGGGCATCCTATAATTCACCCCTCCACTTT
TRBV4-1	TRBD2	TRBJ2-3	-	CASSQHPGTRGTDTQYF	TGCGCCAGCAGCCAGCATCCCGGGACTAGAGGAACAGATACGCAGTATTTT
TRBV5-1	TRBD1	TRBJ1-4	-	CASSMDRWEEKLFF	TGCGCCAGCAGCATGGACAGGTGGGAGGAAAAACTGTTTTTT
TRBV6-2/TRBV6-3	TRBD2	TRBJ2-3	-	CASSYIGLAGTDTQYF	TGTGCCAGCAGTTACATCGGACTAGCCGGCACAGATACGCAGTATTTT
TRBV20-1	-	TRBJ2-4	-	CSASTGADIQYF	TGCAGTGCTAGTACGGGAGCGGACATTCAGTACTTC
TRBV20-1	-	TRBJ2-7	few	CSARDPRPTYEQYF	TGCAGTGCTAGAGACCCTCGACCCACCTACGAGCAGTACTTC
TRBV20-1	-	TRBJ2-7	few	CSAMGPASALHYEQYF	TGCAGTGCTATGGGACCTGCTAGCGCGCTTCACTACGAGCAGTACTTC
TRBV2	-	TRBJ2-7	few	CASSERAGTASYEQYF	TGTGCCAGCAGTGAAAGGGCCGGGACGGCCTCCTACGAGCAGTACTTC
TRBV28	TRBD2	TRBJ2-1	-	CASSPQREAYNEQFF	TGTGCCAGCAGTCCCCAGCGGGAGGCCTACAATGAGCAGTTCTTC
TRBV4-2	-	TRBJ1-2	-	CASSQDREGDGYTF	TGTGCCAGCAGCCAAGACAGGGAAGGCGATGGCTACACCTTC
TRBV7-2	TRBD1	TRBJ2-7	-	CANSDRDRVYEQYF	TGTGCCAACAGCGACCGGGACAGGGTTTACGAGCAGTACTTC
TRBV2	-	TRBJ2-3	few	CASSEDGGAYTQYF	TGTGCCAGCAGTGAAGATGGGGGGGCCTATACGCAGTATTTT
TRBV27	-	TRBJ2-1	few	CASSFRSGNEQFF	TGTGCCAGCAGTTTCCGCAGTGGCAATGAGCAGTTCTTC
TRBV7-9	-	TRBJ1-1	-	CASSLAPGLMNTEAFF	TGTGCCAGCAGCTTAGCCCCCGGGCTGATGAACACTGAAGCTTTCTTT
TRBV4-1	-	TRBJ1-2	-	CASSQGLRRTNYGYTF	TGCGCCAGCAGCCAAGGGCTGCGGAGGACTAACTATGGCTACACCTTC
TRBV13	-	TRBJ1-2	many	CASRDGYTF	TGTGCCAGCCGAGATGGCTACACCTTC
TRBV24-1	-	TRBJ2-5	-	CATSDLGVLYQYF	TGTGCCACCAGTGACTTAGGCGTATTGTACCAGTACTTC
TRBV5-1	-	TRBJ1-6	-	CASSLEGVPYNSPLHF	TGCGCCAGCAGCTTGGAGGGGGTCCCATATAATTCACCCCTCCACTTT
TRBV2	TRBD1	TRBJ1-5	few	CASSALPQGADQPQHF	TGTGCCAGCAGTGCCCTACCTCAGGGGGCGGATCAGCCCCAGCATTTT
TRBV5-1	TRBD2	TRBJ2-1	few	CASTLAGVDVQFF	TGCGCCAGCACTCTAGCGGGGGTCGATGTGCAGTTCTTC